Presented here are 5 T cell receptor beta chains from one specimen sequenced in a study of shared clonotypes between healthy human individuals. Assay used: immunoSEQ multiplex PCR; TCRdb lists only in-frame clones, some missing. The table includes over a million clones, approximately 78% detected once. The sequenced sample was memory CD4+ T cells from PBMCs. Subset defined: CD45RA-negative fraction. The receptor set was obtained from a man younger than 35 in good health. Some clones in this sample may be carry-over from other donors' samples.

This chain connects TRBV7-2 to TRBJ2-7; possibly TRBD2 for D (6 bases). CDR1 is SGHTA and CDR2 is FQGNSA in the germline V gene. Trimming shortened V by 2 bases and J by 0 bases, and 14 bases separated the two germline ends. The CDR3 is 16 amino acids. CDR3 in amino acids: CASSLKVGTFSYEQYF. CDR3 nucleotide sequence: TGTGCCAGCAGCTTAAAGGTCGGGACTTTCTCCTACGAGCAGTACTTC.

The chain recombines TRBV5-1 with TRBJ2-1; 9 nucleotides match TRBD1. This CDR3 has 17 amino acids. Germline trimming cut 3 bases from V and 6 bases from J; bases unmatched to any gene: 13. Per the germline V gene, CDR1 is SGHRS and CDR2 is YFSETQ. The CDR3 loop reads CASSSKTGTGTSNEQFF. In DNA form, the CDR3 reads TGCGCCAGCAGCTCTAAAACCGGGACAGGGACTTCCAATGAGCAGTTCTTC. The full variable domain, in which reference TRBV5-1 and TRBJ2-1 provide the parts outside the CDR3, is KAGVTQTPRYLIKTRGQQVTLSCSPISGHRSVSWYQQTPGQGLQFLFEYFSETQRNKGNFPGRFSGRQFSNSRSEMNVSTLELGDSALYLCASSSKTGTGTSNEQFFGPGTRLTVL.

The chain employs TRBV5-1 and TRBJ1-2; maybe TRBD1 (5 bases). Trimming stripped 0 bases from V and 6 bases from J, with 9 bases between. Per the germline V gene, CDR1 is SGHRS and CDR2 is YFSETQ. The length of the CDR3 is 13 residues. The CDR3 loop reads CASSLGGTDGYTF. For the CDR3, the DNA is TGCGCCAGCAGCTTGGGGGGGACGGATGGCTACACCTTC.

The CDR3 coding sequence is TGTGCCAGCAGCCCCCTGGTCGCTAGCGGGAGCTCTGGGGCCAACGTCCTGACTTTC. This codes for CASSPLVASGSSGANVLTF. This chain connects TRBV9 to TRBJ2-6, with TRBD2 identical over 10 bases. V trimming: 4 bases; J trimming: 0 bases; junction bases outside the gene matches: 10. The CDR3 totals 19 residues. Germline lookup yields CDR1 SGDLS and CDR2 YYNGEE.

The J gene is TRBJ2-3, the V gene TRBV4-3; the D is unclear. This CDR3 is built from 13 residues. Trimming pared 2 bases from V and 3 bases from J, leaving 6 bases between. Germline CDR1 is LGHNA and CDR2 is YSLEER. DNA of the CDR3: TGCGCCAGCAGCCAACAATCAACAGATACGCAGTATTTT. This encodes CASSQQSTDTQYF.